This is a list of T cell receptor beta chains from one sample in a study of T cells after yellow fever vaccination. TCRdb reanalysed the 5' RACE reads using MiXCR and keeps one entry per CDR3 protein. The sample includes some 320,000 distinct CDR3 sequences, 8.7% of them seen just once. This specimen was PBMCs, taken on the day of the first yellow fever vaccination. The receptors were gathered from a man aged 18-30 years who received the YFV17D yellow fever vaccine. CDR3s include the opening cysteine and the closing phenylalanine or tryptophan. Fields, in order: V gene, clone size, J gene, D gene, CDR3 protein, CDR3 DNA. D genes are given only for firm matches. A clone size is listed for some rows: how often the clone was seen (once, few, many), or a class if it is expanded.

TRBV6-1	.	TRBJ2-1	.	CATAPDRRGNEQFF	TGTGCCACCGCCCCGGACCGGAGGGGAAATGAGCAGTTCTTC
TRBV20-1	few	TRBJ2-4	.	CSASVLAKNIQYF	TGCAGTGCTAGCGTGCTAGCCAAAAACATTCAGTACTTC
TRBV4-2	few	TRBJ1-1	.	CASSQEPAANTEAFF	TGTGCCAGCAGCCAAGAACCGGCAGCGAACACTGAAGCTTTCTTT
TRBV12-3/TRBV12-4	few	TRBJ2-7	.	CASSLVLGGEQYF	TGTGCCAGCAGTTTGGTTTTAGGGGGAGAGCAGTACTTC
TRBV6-5	few	TRBJ2-3	.	CASSYRVRGRDTQYF	TGTGCCAGCAGTTACCGTGTCAGGGGACGAGATACGCAGTATTTT
TRBV11-1	.	TRBJ2-2	.	CASSLVGGGINTGELFF	TGTGCCAGCAGCTTAGTGGGCGGAGGGATCAACACCGGGGAGCTGTTTTTT
TRBV5-1	few	TRBJ2-1	.	CASSLAFTGEQFF	TGCGCCAGCAGCTTGGCTTTTACGGGTGAGCAGTTCTTC
TRBV5-1	few	TRBJ1-5	TRBD1	CASSLGDRGDQPQHF	TGCGCCAGCAGCTTGGGGGACAGAGGGGATCAGCCCCAGCATTTT
TRBV6-1	many	TRBJ2-2	TRBD2	CASRPAGGPSGELFF	TGTGCCAGCCGCCCGGCGGGGGGGCCCTCCGGGGAGCTGTTTTTT
TRBV6-5	few	TRBJ2-5	.	CASSYGGRETQYF	TGTGCCAGCAGTTACGGGGGGCGGGAGACCCAGTACTTC
TRBV18	.	TRBJ2-1	.	CASSPGRAFLYNEQFF	TGTGCCAGCTCACCAGGTCGAGCCTTCCTCTACAATGAGCAGTTCTTC
TRBV15	.	TRBJ1-2	.	CATSRGAVAYGYTF	TGTGCCACCAGCAGAGGGGCTGTCGCCTATGGCTACACCTTC
TRBV7-9	few	TRBJ2-5	TRBD2	CASSPRRGGEETQYF	TGTGCCAGCAGCCCCCGTCGCGGGGGGGAAGAGACCCAGTACTTC
TRBV20-1	.	TRBJ2-5	.	CSAREEGRGLWETQYF	TGCAGTGCTAGAGAGGAGGGGCGTGGGTTATGGGAGACCCAGTACTTC
TRBV4-3	few	TRBJ1-1	.	CASSQVSGLEAFF	TGCGCCAGCAGCCAAGTAAGCGGTCTTGAAGCTTTCTTT
TRBV6-5	.	TRBJ2-3	TRBD2	CASSYNAGGGDTQYF	TGTGCCAGCAGTTACAACGCGGGGGGCGGGGATACGCAGTATTTT
TRBV20-1	few	TRBJ2-7	.	CSAREVGAEQYF	TGCAGTGCTAGAGAGGTCGGGGCCGAGCAGTACTTC
TRBV7-2	few	TRBJ2-7	TRBD1	CASSLAAGGGWDEQYF	TGTGCCAGCAGCTTAGCCGCAGGGGGCGGGTGGGACGAGCAGTACTTC
TRBV4-3	.	TRBJ2-7	TRBD2	CASSQDWTSGLSDYEQYF	TGCGCCAGCAGCCAAGACTGGACTAGCGGGCTTTCCGACTACGAGCAGTACTTC
TRBV4-3	few	TRBJ2-3	.	CASSQALASTDTQYF	TGCGCCAGCAGCCAAGCCCTAGCCAGCACAGATACGCAGTATTTT
TRBV9	.	TRBJ2-5	.	CASSVGVGNTLETQYF	TGTGCCAGCAGCGTAGGGGTTGGGAATACCCTAGAGACCCAGTACTTC
TRBV4-1	few	TRBJ2-1	.	CASSSMQQHNEQFF	TGCGCCAGCAGCTCGATGCAACAGCACAATGAGCAGTTCTTC
TRBV7-2	few	TRBJ2-7	.	CASSTRDITYEQYF	TGTGCCAGCAGCACTCGGGACATTACCTACGAGCAGTACTTC
TRBV30	few	TRBJ2-7	.	CAWSEFSYEQYF	TGTGCCTGGAGCGAGTTCTCCTACGAGCAGTACTTC
TRBV2	many	TRBJ2-2	.	CASREMAGTGELFF	TGTGCCAGCAGGGAGATGGCCGGGACCGGGGAGCTGTTTTTT
TRBV20-1	.	TRBJ2-2	TRBD2	CSASGTSRTNTGELFF	TGCAGTGCTAGCGGGACTAGCCGAACGAACACCGGGGAGCTGTTTTTT
TRBV20-1	few	TRBJ2-6	.	CSARDDSNAAGANVLTF	TGCAGTGCTAGAGATGACAGTAACGCGGCTGGGGCCAACGTCCTGACTTTC
TRBV29-1	many	TRBJ2-5	.	CSGVQETQYF	TGCAGCGGAGTTCAAGAGACCCAGTACTTC
TRBV20-1	many	TRBJ1-5	.	CSAKTGRSGNQPQHF	TGCAGTGCCAAGACTGGGCGGTCGGGCAATCAGCCCCAGCATTTT
TRBV7-3	many	TRBJ2-1	TRBD2	CASSLRSSGGVSGSYNEQFF	TGTGCCAGCAGCCTAAGGTCTAGCGGGGGGGTAAGCGGTAGCTACAATGAGCAGTTCTTC
TRBV5-1	many	TRBJ1-6	.	CASSLGQGPNSPLHF	TGCGCCAGCAGCTTGGGACAAGGGCCTAATTCACCCCTCCACTTT
TRBV5-5	once	TRBJ1-5	.	CASSLSAAQDRNQSQHF	TGTGCCAGCAGCTTGTCTGCAGCCCAGGATAGAAATCAGTCCCAGCATTTT
TRBV5-1	few	TRBJ2-7	TRBD1	CASSYRQGRGEQYF	TGCGCCAGCAGCTATCGACAGGGCCGGGGCGAGCAGTACTTC
TRBV20-1	.	TRBJ1-1	.	CSARVPGANTEAFF	TGCAGTGCTAGAGTTCCGGGAGCTAACACTGAAGCTTTCTTT
TRBV7-6	.	TRBJ1-3	.	CASSFAGSGNTIYF	TGTGCCAGCAGCTTTGCTGGCTCTGGAAACACCATATATTTT
TRBV5-1	.	TRBJ1-1	TRBD1	CSSSPSKGAAEAFF	TGCTCCAGCAGCCCATCGAAGGGGGCGGCTGAAGCTTTCTTT
TRBV6-2/TRBV6-3	.	TRBJ2-3	TRBD2	CASSQRLAGNTTDTQYF	TGTGCCAGCAGTCAGCGACTAGCGGGGAATACCACAGATACGCAGTATTTT
TRBV4-2	many	TRBJ2-3	.	CASSQEGKGGGTQYF	TGTGCCAGCAGCCAAGAGGGGAAGGGGGGCGGTACGCAGTATTTT
TRBV10-3	few	TRBJ2-3	.	CAISAGGLADTQYF	TGTGCCATCAGTGCTGGCGGGCTTGCTGATACGCAGTATTTT
TRBV11-2	few	TRBJ1-4	.	CASSAGVNEKLFF	TGTGCCAGCAGCGCCGGGGTTAATGAAAAACTGTTTTTT
TRBV7-6	few	TRBJ1-5	TRBD1	CASSPAGTGSPQHF	TGTGCCAGCAGCCCCGCCGGGACAGGGTCGCCCCAGCATTTT
TRBV27	.	TRBJ1-5	TRBD1	CATGTASNQPQHF	TGTGCCACAGGGACAGCTAGCAATCAGCCCCAGCATTTT
TRBV18	.	TRBJ1-1	TRBD1	CASSPTGQGQNTEAFF	TGTGCCAGCTCACCGACGGGACAGGGCCAAAACACTGAAGCTTTCTTT
TRBV4-1	many	TRBJ1-5	TRBD1	CASSRSVDREESGAYSNQPQHF	TGCGCCAGCAGCCGGAGTGTGGACAGGGAGGAATCCGGCGCGTATAGCAATCAGCCCCAGCATTTT
TRBV6-2/TRBV6-3	few	TRBJ2-7	.	CASLFPGEYEQYF	TGTGCCAGCTTGTTCCCAGGGGAGTACGAGCAGTACTTC
TRBV7-6	few	TRBJ2-1	.	CASSLAPRSSYNEQFF	TGTGCCAGCAGCTTAGCACCACGGAGCTCCTACAATGAGCAGTTCTTC
TRBV29-1	few	TRBJ2-1	TRBD2	CSVVTSGYNEQFF	TGCAGCGTTGTGACTAGCGGCTACAATGAGCAGTTCTTC
TRBV3-1	few	TRBJ1-2	.	CASSRSLNYGYTF	TGTGCCAGCAGCCGCTCGCTGAACTATGGCTACACCTTC
TRBV7-2	.	TRBJ2-3	.	CASSTARSYTDTQYF	TGTGCCAGCAGCACAGCTAGGTCCTACACAGATACGCAGTATTTT
TRBV20-1	.	TRBJ1-4	.	CSARGGAEKLFF	TGCAGTGCTAGAGGCGGGGCGGAGAAACTGTTTTTT
TRBV10-1	few	TRBJ2-1	TRBD2	CVAREAGDNEQFF	TGCGTCGCTCGGGAAGCGGGGGACAATGAGCAGTTCTTC
TRBV10-3	.	TRBJ2-3	.	CAISDGTSTDTQYF	TGTGCCATCAGTGATGGGACTAGCACAGATACGCAGTATTTT
TRBV7-3	.	TRBJ2-5	TRBD1	CASSFDRGRGETQYF	TGTGCCAGCAGCTTTGACAGGGGACGGGGTGAGACCCAGTACTTC
TRBV6-1	few	TRBJ1-6	.	CASSEAVWEESPSPLHF	TGTGCCAGCAGTGAAGCGGTGTGGGAAGAAAGCCCCTCACCCCTCCACTTT
TRBV7-2	few	TRBJ1-2	.	CASRLTGVANYGYTF	TGTGCCAGCAGACTCACAGGCGTCGCTAACTATGGCTACACCTTC
TRBV20-1	.	TRBJ1-4	.	CSAAGLEEKLFF	TGCAGTGCTGCCGGGCTCGAGGAAAAACTGTTTTTT
TRBV6-2/TRBV6-3	few	TRBJ2-5	TRBD2	CASSRPSGGIQETQYF	TGTGCCAGCAGCCGGCCTAGCGGGGGGATACAAGAGACCCAGTACTTC
TRBV5-1	.	TRBJ2-5	.	CASSLADPTYQETQYF	TGCGCCAGCAGCTTGGCCGACCCCACGTACCAAGAGACCCAGTACTTC